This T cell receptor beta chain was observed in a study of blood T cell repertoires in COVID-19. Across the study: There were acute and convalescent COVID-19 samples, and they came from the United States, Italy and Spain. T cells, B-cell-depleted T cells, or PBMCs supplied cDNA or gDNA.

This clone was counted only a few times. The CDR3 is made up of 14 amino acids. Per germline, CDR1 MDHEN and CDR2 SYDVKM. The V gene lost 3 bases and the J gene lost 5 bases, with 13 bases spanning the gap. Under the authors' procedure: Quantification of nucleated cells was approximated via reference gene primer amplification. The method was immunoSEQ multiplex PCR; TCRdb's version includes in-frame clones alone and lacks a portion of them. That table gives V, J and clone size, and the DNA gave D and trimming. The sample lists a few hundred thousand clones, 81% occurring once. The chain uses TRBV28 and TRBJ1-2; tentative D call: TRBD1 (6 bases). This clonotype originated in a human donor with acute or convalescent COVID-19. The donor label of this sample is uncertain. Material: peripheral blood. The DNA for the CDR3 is TGTGCCAGCAGTTTGCAGACAGGCGGGTATGGCTACACCTTC. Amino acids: CASSLQTGGYGYTF.